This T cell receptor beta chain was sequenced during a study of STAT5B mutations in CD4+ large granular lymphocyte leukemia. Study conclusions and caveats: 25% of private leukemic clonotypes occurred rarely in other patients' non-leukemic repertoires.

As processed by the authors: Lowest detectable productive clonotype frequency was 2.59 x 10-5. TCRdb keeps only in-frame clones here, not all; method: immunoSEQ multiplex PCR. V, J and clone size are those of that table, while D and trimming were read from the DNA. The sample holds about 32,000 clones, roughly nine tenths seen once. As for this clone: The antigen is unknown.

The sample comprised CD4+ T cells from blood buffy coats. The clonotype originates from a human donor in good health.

Here the CDR3 DNA reads TGTGCCAGCAGAAAGGCGGGGCCTAATGAAAAACTGTTTTTT. It encodes CASRKAGPNEKLFF. This chain joins TRBV28 and TRBJ1-4; tentatively, D is TRBD1 (5 bases). The CDR3 length is 14 residues. Germline CDR1 reads MDHEN; CDR2 reads SYDVKM. V was cut by 6 bases and J by 3 bases, with 11 bases left in between.